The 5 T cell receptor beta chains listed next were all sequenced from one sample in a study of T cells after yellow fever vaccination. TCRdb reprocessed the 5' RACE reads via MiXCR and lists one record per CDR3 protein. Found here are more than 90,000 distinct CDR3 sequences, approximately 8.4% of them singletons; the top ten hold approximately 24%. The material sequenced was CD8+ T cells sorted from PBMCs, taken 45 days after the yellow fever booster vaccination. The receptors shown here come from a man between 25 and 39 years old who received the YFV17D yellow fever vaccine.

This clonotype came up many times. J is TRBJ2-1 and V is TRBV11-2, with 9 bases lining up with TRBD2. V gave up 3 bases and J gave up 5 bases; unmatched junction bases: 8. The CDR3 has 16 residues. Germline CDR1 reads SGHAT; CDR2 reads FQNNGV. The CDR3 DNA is TGTGCCAGCAGCTTGGGTGGGCTAGCGGGGAACAATGAGCAGTTCTTC. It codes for CASSLGGLAGNNEQFF.

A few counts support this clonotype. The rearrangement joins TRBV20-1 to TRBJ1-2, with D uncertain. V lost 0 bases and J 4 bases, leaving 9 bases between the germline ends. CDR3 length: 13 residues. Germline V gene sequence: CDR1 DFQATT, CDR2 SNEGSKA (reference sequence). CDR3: CSAREETPYGYTF. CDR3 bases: TGCAGTGCTAGAGAAGAGACACCCTATGGCTACACCTTC.

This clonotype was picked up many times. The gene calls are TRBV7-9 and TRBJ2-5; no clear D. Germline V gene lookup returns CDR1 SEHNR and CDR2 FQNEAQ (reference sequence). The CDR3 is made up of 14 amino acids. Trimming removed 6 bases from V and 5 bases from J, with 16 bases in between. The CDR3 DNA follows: TGTGCCAGCAGGCCCCGAGGATTACCCGAGACCCAGTACTTC. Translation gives CASRPRGLPETQYF.

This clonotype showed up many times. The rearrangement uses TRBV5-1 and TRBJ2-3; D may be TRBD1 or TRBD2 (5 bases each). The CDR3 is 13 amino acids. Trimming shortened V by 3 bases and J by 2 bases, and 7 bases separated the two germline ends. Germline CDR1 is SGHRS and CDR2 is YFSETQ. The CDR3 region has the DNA TGCGCCAGCAGCTCGGGACCCACAGATACGCAGTATTTT. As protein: CASSSGPTDTQYF.

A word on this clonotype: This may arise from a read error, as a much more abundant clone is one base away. CDR3 sequence (DNA): TGCAGCGTTGCCTCAGACGCCATGAACACTGAAGCTTTCTTT. Amino acids: CSVASDAMNTEAFF. The rearrangement joins TRBV29-1 to TRBJ1-1; no clear D gene. There are 14 residues in the CDR3. CDR1 is SQVTM, CDR2 ANQGSEA, per germline. Trimming removed 4 bases from V and 0 bases from J, with 12 bases in between.